This T cell receptor (beta chain) was documented in a study of blood T cell repertoires in COVID-19. Across the study: Nucleic acid was either cDNA or gDNA, and it came from T cells, B-cell-depleted T cells, or PBMCs.

In the original workflow: Amplification of reference gene primers was used by the study to estimate nucleated cell counts. The table came from immunoSEQ multiplex PCR; TCRdb's copy has only in-frame clones and leaves some out. V and J calls and clone size are copied from that table; D and trimming were computed from the DNA. Of approximately 270,000 clones listed, approximately 90% were seen once; the top ten hold about 1.2%. Germline-derived CDR1 and CDR2 are SEHNR and FQNEAQ (reference sequence). With V trimmed by 0 bases and J by 3 bases, 6 bases remained unmatched. The CDR3 runs 17 residues. The sequencing sample was made of PBMCs or T cells enriched from blood (not recorded which). The receptor comes from a human donor in a cohort exposed to, infected with or recovered from COVID-19 (not recorded which). The donor label of this sample is uncertain. The chain employs TRBV7-9 and TRBJ2-3; 10 nucleotides align to TRBD2. The CDR3 bases are TGTGCCAGCAGCTTAGCGGCACTAGCGGGGTTTACAGATACGCAGTATTTT. This encodes CASSLAALAGFTDTQYF.